The T cell receptor beta chain under discussion was sequenced for a study of cytomegalovirus exposure and HLA in healthy donors. The study, taken as a whole, reports: It has been reported that TCR beta sequences accurately predicted the HLA-A and HLA-B alleles of most subjects.

This clone was counted a few times. Antigen specificity is unknown. Germline V gives CDR1 SGHNT, CDR2 YENEEA. This CDR3 spans 13 amino acids. V was pared by 3 bases and J by 8 bases, with 10 bases between. The PCR employed 60 Vbeta primers together with 13 Jbeta primers. Produced via immunoSEQ multiplex PCR; TCRdb's table is partial and in-frame only. The repertoire consists of 100,000 to 150,000 clones, with around three quarters occurring once and the leading ten covering approximately 4.2%. This clonotype originated in a male donor in good health and CMV-seropositive. The chain recombines TRBV11-3 with TRBJ2-2; D not certain. Sequencing was carried out using PBMCs. The CDR3 loop is CASSFENYGELFF. CDR3 nucleotides: TGTGCCAGCAGCTTCGAGAATTATGGGGAGCTGTTTTTT.